Listed below are T cell receptor beta chains from one sample, sequenced in a study of blood T cell repertoires in COVID-19. Here immunoSEQ multiplex PCR was the method, and the copy in TCRdb shows in-frame clones only, minus some. Of 190,000 or so clones in the sample, around four fifths were seen once. Material: peripheral blood. Receptor source: a woman over 75 with active or convalescent COVID-19. Both conserved end residues are part of each CDR3. The order of the fields is V gene, D gene, clone size, J gene, CDR3 DNA, CDR3 protein. D genes are given only for firm matches. The size field is filled for only some rows; it gives once, few, many or a size class.

>TRBV6-1|-|-|TRBJ1-4
TGTGCCAGCAGCCTACAGGCAACTAATGAAAAACTGTTTTTT
CASSLQATNEKLFF
>TRBV5-6|-|-|TRBJ2-3
TGTGCCAGCAGCCATCGGGGGGCGCGCAGCACAGATACGCAGTATTTT
CASSHRGARSTDTQYF
>TRBV18|TRBD1|-|TRBJ1-1
TGTGCCAGCTCACCTGGGACAGGGCTTTGGGCTTTCTTT
CASSPGTGLWAFF
>TRBV7-2|-|-|TRBJ2-2
TGTGCCAGCAGCGCCTTAGACACCGGGGAGCTGTTTTTT
CASSALDTGELFF
>TRBV28|TRBD1|-|TRBJ1-5
TGTGCCAGCAGTAGGACAGGGAGCAATCAGCCCCAGCATTTT
CASSRTGSNQPQHF
>TRBV28|TRBD1|-|TRBJ2-7
TGTGCCAGCAGCCTGACAGGGTTGGGCGAGCAGTACTTC
CASSLTGLGEQYF
>TRBV19|TRBD1|-|TRBJ1-5
TGTGCCAGTGGGGACAGGAGCAATCAGCCCCAGCATTTT
CASGDRSNQPQHF
>TRBV11-2|TRBD1|-|TRBJ1-2
TGTGCCAGCAGCTTAGGGGGACAGGCTTATGGCTACACCTTC
CASSLGGQAYGYTF
>TRBV5-8|TRBD1|-|TRBJ2-3
TGTGCCAGCAGCTTAATCAGGGGGAGTATGAGGTCAGATACGCAGTATTTT
CASSLIRGSMRSDTQYF
>TRBV5-6|TRBD1|-|TRBJ2-3
TGTGCCAGCAGCCCGGACAGGAGCACAGATACGCAGTATTTT
CASSPDRSTDTQYF
>TRBV6-5|-|-|TRBJ2-7
TGTGCCAGCAGTTCCCAGGGGAACTACGAGCAGTACTTC
CASSSQGNYEQYF
>TRBV5-1|-|once|TRBJ2-1
TGCGCCAGCAGCTTGCGGACTACCATCTACAATGAGCAGTTCTTC
CASSLRTTIYNEQFF
>TRBV28|TRBD2|-|TRBJ2-2
TGTGCCAGCAGCAGGACTAGCGGGGGCCCGAACACCGGGGAGCTGTTTTTT
CASSRTSGGPNTGELFF
>TRBV5-5|TRBD1|once|TRBJ2-7
TGTGCCAGCAGCTGGGACAGGGTGGTCTACGAGCAGTACTTC
CASSWDRVVYEQYF
>TRBV24-1|-|-|TRBJ1-5
TGTGCCACCAGTGATTTCAGGGAGGTGGGGCAGCCCCAGCATTTT
CATSDFREVGQPQHF
>TRBV3-1/TRBV3-2|-|few|TRBJ2-6
TGTGCCAGCAGCCAACTCTCTGGGGCCAACGTCCTGACTTTC
CASSQLSGANVLTF
>TRBV5-1|-|-|TRBJ2-6
TGCGCCAGCAGCTTGGTGTTAGGGAGCTCTGGGGCCAACGTCCTGACTTTC
CASSLVLGSSGANVLTF
>TRBV4-1|-|-|TRBJ2-7
TGCGCCAGCAGCCAAGACAGGGGCTACGAGCAGTACTTC
CASSQDRGYEQYF
>TRBV13|-|-|TRBJ2-6
TGTGCCAGCAGCTTAGCCCTGAAAGGGGGTCCCGGGGCCAACGTCCTGACTTTC
CASSLALKGGPGANVLTF
>TRBV30|-|-|TRBJ1-2
TGTGCCTGGAGCCCCCAGGGATCTAACTATGGCTACACCTTC
CAWSPQGSNYGYTF
>TRBV2|TRBD1|-|TRBJ2-7
TGTGCCAGCAGTTTTACAGGGGTCGGTTACGAGCAGTACTTC
CASSFTGVGYEQYF
>TRBV4-2|TRBD1|-|TRBJ2-7
TGTGCCAGCAGCCAACAGTGGGACAGCCAGACGTTCTACGAGCAGTACTTC
CASSQQWDSQTFYEQYF
>TRBV7-6|-|once|TRBJ2-3
TGTGCCAGCAGCTCCGTGGGCGGCACAGATACGCAGTATTTT
CASSSVGGTDTQYF
>TRBV6-5|TRBD1|-|TRBJ2-5
TGTGCCAGCGGACGGAACTCAGGGGGCCAAGAGACCCAGTACTTC
CASGRNSGGQETQYF
>TRBV7-2|-|-|TRBJ1-3
TGTGCCAGCAGCTTTATCCGCTCCAGGGGCACCATATATTTT
CASSFIRSRGTIYF
>TRBV7-3|-|-|TRBJ2-2
TGTGCCAGCAGCGGGGCTAGCGGGGAGCTGTTTTTT
CASSGASGELFF
>TRBV5-8|-|once|TRBJ1-1
TGTGCCAGCAGCTTACCAGGGGAGGGGAGGGAAATCACTGAAGCTTTCTTT
CASSLPGEGREITEAFF
>TRBV10-3|-|-|TRBJ1-1
TGTGCCATCAGTGGGGGGGGCACTGAAGCTTTCTTT
CAISGGGTEAFF
>TRBV10-3|-|few|TRBJ1-1
TGTGCCATCAGTGTCCGGGAGATGAACACTGAAGCTTTCTTT
CAISVREMNTEAFF
>TRBV6-2/TRBV6-3|TRBD2|-|TRBJ2-1
TGTGCCAGCAGTACCGCCGGGACTACCTACAATGAGCAGTTCTTC
CASSTAGTTYNEQFF
>TRBV28|-|-|TRBJ2-3
TGTGCCAGCAGTTCGGACAATCGGGGGGATACGCAGTATTTT
CASSSDNRGDTQYF
>TRBV5-1|-|-|TRBJ1-4
TGCGCCAGCAGCCCACGGACAGATCCTAATGAAAAACTGTTTTTT
CASSPRTDPNEKLFF
>TRBV18|-|-|TRBJ2-5
TGTGCCAGCTCACCTCCGGGGGAGACCCAGTACTTC
CASSPPGETQYF
>TRBV28|-|-|TRBJ1-1
TGTGCCAGCAGTTTATCCATTCAGGGTTTGGCTTTCTTT
CASSLSIQGLAFF
>TRBV7-9|TRBD1|-|TRBJ1-6
TGTGCCAGCAGCTTAGCGCGGGACAGCCGAGGGAATTCACCCCTCCACTTT
CASSLARDSRGNSPLHF
>TRBV5-1|TRBD2|-|TRBJ2-5
TGCGCCAGCGGTATTAGCGGGGGACAAGAGACCCAGTACTTC
CASGISGGQETQYF
>TRBV6-5|-|-|TRBJ2-2
TGTGCCAGCAGTTTTCCGGGCACCGGGGAGCTGTTTTTT
CASSFPGTGELFF
>TRBV5-1|TRBD2|-|TRBJ2-3
TGCGCCAGCAGGAAGAGCGGGGGGGCAGATACGCAGTATTTT
CASRKSGGADTQYF
>TRBV5-5|TRBD1|-|TRBJ1-5
TGTGCCAGCAGCAGGGGACAGCCCAATCAGCCCCAGCATTTT
CASSRGQPNQPQHF
>TRBV7-3|-|once|TRBJ2-6
TGTGCCAGCAGTCCAAACTCTGGGGCCAACGTCCTGACTTTC
CASSPNSGANVLTF
>TRBV6-6|TRBD2|once|TRBJ2-1
TGTGCCGGGGGGGCTAGCGGGGTATACAATGAGCAGTTCTTC
CAGGASGVYNEQFF
>TRBV7-2|TRBD2|-|TRBJ2-5
TGTGCCAGCAGCTTAAGTTGGGGTATAGCGGGGGGCTACCAAGAGACCCAGTACTTC
CASSLSWGIAGGYQETQYF
>TRBV5-4|-|-|TRBJ2-5
TGTGCCAGCAGCTTCCCAGGGGTTGATGAGACCCAGTACTTC
CASSFPGVDETQYF
>TRBV3-1/TRBV3-2|-|-|TRBJ1-6
TGTGCCAGCAGCCAAGTGGGCACTTCACCCCTCCACTTT
CASSQVGTSPLHF
>TRBV6-2/TRBV6-3|-|-|TRBJ1-2
TGTGCCAGCAGTTACTCGAGCTCCAGAACGGGTGGCTACACCTTC
CASSYSSSRTGGYTF
>TRBV3-1/TRBV3-2|-|few|TRBJ2-3
TGTGCCAGCAGCCGGCGGGATTATATAGGGCAGTATTTT
CASSRRDYIGQYF
>TRBV28|TRBD2|-|TRBJ2-3
TGTGCCAGCAGTTTATTAAGCGGGGGGGCCGGAGATACGCAGTATTTT
CASSLLSGGAGDTQYF
>TRBV28|TRBD1|-|TRBJ1-3
TGTGCCAGCAGTCCCTCCTCAGGGATTACAGGGGTAGCTGGAAACACCATATATTTT
CASSPSSGITGVAGNTIYF
>TRBV6-5|-|-|TRBJ1-2
TGTGCCACAGGGGAGGGGCCCCCCCCGACTTATGGCTACACCTTC
CATGEGPPPTYGYTF
>TRBV7-2|TRBD1|-|TRBJ1-1
TGTGCCAGCAGCTCCAACAGGGGAAGTGTGACTGAAGCTTTCTTT
CASSSNRGSVTEAFF
>TRBV2|TRBD1|-|TRBJ1-1
TGTGCCAGCAGTGAAAGTGGGCAGGGGGCGCGGGCTTTCTTT
CASSESGQGARAFF
>TRBV9|-|-|TRBJ2-1
TGTGCCAGCAGCGCGGGAGGGGGCGCCTTCTACGGCAATGAGCAGTTCTTC
CASSAGGGAFYGNEQFF
>TRBV7-2|-|-|TRBJ1-4
TGTGCCAGCAGCGCCCGGGCGGGGGAAAAACTGTTTTTT
CASSARAGEKLFF
>TRBV7-2|-|-|TRBJ2-7
TGTGCCAGCAGTTTTACCGGATCCTGGGGACTCGAGCAGTACTTC
CASSFTGSWGLEQYF
>TRBV7-9|-|-|TRBJ1-5
TGTGCCAGCAGCTTAACCAGTCAGCCCCAGCATTTT
CASSLTSQPQHF
>TRBV6-6|-|-|TRBJ1-2
TGTGCCAGCAGTTACCTCCTGGCCTCGGAGGCGGGCTTC
CASSYLLASEAGF
>TRBV27|-|-|TRBJ1-5
TGTGCCAGCAGTTTTGTGACAGAGGTCCATCAGCCCCAGCATTTT
CASSFVTEVHQPQHF